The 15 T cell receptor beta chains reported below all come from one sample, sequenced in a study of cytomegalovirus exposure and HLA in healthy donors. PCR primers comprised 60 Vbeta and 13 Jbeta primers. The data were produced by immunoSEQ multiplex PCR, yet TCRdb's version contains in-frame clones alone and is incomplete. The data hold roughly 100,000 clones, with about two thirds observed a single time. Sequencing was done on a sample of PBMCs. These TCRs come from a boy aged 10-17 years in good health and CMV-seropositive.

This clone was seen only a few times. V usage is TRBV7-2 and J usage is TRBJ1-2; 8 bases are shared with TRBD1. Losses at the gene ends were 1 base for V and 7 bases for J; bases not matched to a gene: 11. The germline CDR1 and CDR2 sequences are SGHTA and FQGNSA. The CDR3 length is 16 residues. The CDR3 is CASSLDRQGAQSGYTF. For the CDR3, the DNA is TGTGCCAGCAGCTTAGACAGGCAGGGGGCTCAGAGTGGCTACACCTTC.

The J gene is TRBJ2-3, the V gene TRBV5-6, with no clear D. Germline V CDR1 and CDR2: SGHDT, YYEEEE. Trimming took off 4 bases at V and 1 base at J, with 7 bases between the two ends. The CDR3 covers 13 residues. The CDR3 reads CASSPPGTDTQYF. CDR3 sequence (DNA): TGTGCCAGCAGCCCCCCCGGCACAGATACGCAGTATTTT.

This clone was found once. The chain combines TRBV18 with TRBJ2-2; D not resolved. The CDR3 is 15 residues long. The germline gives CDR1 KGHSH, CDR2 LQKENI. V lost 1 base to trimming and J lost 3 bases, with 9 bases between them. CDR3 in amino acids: CASSPLADYTGELFF. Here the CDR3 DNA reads TGTGCCAGCTCACCACTCGCGGATTACACCGGGGAGCTGTTTTTT. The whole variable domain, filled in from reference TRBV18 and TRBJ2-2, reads NAGVMQNPRHLVRRRGQEARLRCSPMKGHSHVYWYRQLPEEGLKFMVYLQKENIIDESGMPKERFSAEFPKEGPSILRIQQVVRGDSAAYFCASSPLADYTGELFFGEGSRLTVL.

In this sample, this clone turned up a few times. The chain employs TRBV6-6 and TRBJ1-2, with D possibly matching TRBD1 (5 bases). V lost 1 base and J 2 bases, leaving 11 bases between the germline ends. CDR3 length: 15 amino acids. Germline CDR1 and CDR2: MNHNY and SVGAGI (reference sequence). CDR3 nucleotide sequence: TGTGCCAGCAGTTACTTAGGAGGGGAGAACTATGGCTACACCTTC. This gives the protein CASSYLGGENYGYTF.

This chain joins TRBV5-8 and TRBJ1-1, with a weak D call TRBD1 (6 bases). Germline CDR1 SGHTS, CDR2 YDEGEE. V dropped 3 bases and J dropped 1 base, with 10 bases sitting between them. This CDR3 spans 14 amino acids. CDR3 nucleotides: TGTGCCAGCAGCTGGGCGGACAGGAACACTGAAGCTTTCTTT. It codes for CASSWADRNTEAFF. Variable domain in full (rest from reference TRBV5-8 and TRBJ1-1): EAGVTQSPTHLIKTRGQQATLRCSPISGHTSVYWYQQALGLGLQFLLWYDEGEERNRGNFPPRFSGRQFPNYSSELNVNALELEDSALYLCASSWADRNTEAFFGQGTRLTVV.

This CDR3 is CASSWGTANTGELFF. The DNA for the CDR3 is TGTGCCAGCAGTTGGGGGACAGCGAACACCGGGGAGCTGTTTTTT. The V gene is TRBV6-6, the J gene TRBJ2-2, with TRBD1 matching over 7 bases. V lost 4 bases to trimming and J lost 0 bases; unmatched junction nucleotides: 2. The CDR3 spans 15 residues. The germline V gene encodes CDR1 MNHNY and CDR2 SVGAGI (reference sequence).

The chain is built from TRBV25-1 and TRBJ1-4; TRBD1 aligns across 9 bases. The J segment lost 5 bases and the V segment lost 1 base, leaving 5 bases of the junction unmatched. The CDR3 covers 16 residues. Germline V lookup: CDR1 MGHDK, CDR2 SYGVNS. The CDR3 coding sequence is TGTGCCAGCAGTGAATTGAGCGGGACAGGGAATGAAAAACTGTTTTTT. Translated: CASSELSGTGNEKLFF.

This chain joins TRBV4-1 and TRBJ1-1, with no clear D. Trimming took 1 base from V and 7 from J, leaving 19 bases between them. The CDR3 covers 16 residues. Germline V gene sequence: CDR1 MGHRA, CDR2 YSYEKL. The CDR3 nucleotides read TGCGCCAGCAGCCAAGTAGCAATCCCGGCTCAGAATGAAGCTTTCTTT. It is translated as CASSQVAIPAQNEAFF.

Here the CDR3 reads CASSSLAGVRETQYF. The DNA for the CDR3 is TGTGCCAGCAGCTCCCTAGCGGGAGTTCGAGAGACCCAGTACTTC. V is TRBV5-6 and J is TRBJ2-5; 10 bases line up with TRBD2. With 3 bases clipped from V and 4 bases from J, the junction kept 6 bases outside the gene matches. The CDR3 is 15 amino acids. Germline CDR1 SGHDT, CDR2 YYEEEE.

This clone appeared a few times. For the CDR3, the DNA is TGTGCCAGCACCCTAAGTCGTACTAGAAACCTCCATGAGCAGTTCTTC. It is translated as CASTLSRTRNLHEQFF. The V gene is TRBV7-8, the J gene TRBJ2-1, with a weak D call TRBD2 (5 bases). Trimming took off 7 bases at V and 8 bases at J, with 24 bases between the two ends. This CDR3 contains 16 residues. CDR1 and CDR2 from the germline V gene are SGHVS and FQNEAQ.

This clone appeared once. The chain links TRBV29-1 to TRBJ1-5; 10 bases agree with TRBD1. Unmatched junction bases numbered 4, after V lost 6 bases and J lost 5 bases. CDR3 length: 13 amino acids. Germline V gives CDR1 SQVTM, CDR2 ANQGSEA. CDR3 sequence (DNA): TGCAGCGTGGGGACAGGGGCGGATCAGCCCCAGCATTTT. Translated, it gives CSVGTGADQPQHF.

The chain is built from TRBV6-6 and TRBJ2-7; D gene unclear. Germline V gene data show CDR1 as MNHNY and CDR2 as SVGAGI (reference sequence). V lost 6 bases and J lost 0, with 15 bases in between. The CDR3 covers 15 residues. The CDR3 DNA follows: TGTGCCAGCAGCCAATGGGCGCCAAGCTCCTACGAGCAGTACTTC. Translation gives CASSQWAPSSYEQYF.

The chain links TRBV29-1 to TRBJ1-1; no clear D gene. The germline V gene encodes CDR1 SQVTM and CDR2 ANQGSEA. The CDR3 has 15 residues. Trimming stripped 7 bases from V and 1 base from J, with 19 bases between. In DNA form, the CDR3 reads TGCAGCGCCCTGGCCCGACCCCGGGAGAACACTGAAGCTTTCTTT. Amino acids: CSALARPRENTEAFF.

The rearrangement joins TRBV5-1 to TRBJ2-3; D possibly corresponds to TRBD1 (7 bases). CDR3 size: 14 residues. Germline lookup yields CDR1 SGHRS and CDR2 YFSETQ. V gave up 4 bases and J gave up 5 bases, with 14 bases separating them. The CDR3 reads CASSPRGAEDTQYF. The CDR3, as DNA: TGCGCCAGCAGCCCCAGGGGGGCGGAAGATACGCAGTATTTT. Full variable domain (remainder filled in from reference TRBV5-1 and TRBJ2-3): KAGVTQTPRYLIKTRGQQVTLSCSPISGHRSVSWYQQTPGQGLQFLFEYFSETQRNKGNFPGRFSGRQFSNSRSEMNVSTLELGDSALYLCASSPRGAEDTQYFGPGTRLTVL.

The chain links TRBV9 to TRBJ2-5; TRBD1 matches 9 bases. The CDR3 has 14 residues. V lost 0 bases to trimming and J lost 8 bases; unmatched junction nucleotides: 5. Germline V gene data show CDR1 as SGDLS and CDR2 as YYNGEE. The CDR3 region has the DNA TGTGCCAGCAGCGTAGAGGGACAGGGTCGAACCCAGTACTTC. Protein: CASSVEGQGRTQYF.